This entry lists 24 T cell receptor beta chains sequenced from one sample in a study of tumor T cells in aggressive B-cell lymphoma. Data came from immunoSEQ multiplex PCR; TCRdb stores just in-frame clones and leaves some out. The sample contains some 4,200 clones, 91% of which appear only once. The sample was tumor tissue. The source of these receptors is an adult with diffuse large B cell lymphoma.

This clone came up once. The V and J genes are TRBV4-1 and TRBJ2-1, with 8 bases matching TRBD2. This CDR3 has 20 amino acids. Per germline, CDR1 MGHRA and CDR2 YSYEKL. With 1 base clipped from V and 5 bases from J, the junction kept 19 bases outside the gene matches. Here the CDR3 reads CASSQVLTAGLGHRDNEQFF. CDR3 sequence (DNA): TGCGCCAGCAGCCAAGTTCTAACAGCGGGACTAGGACATAGGGACAATGAGCAGTTCTTC.

This clone was seen a handful of times. This chain links TRBV28 with TRBJ1-5; tentatively, D is TRBD1 (5 bases). The ends were cut back, 6 bases at V and 9 bases at J, with 27 bases in the middle. The germline CDR1 and CDR2 sequences are MDHEN and SYDVKM. The CDR3 is made up of 17 amino acids. This CDR3 reads CASSLMTDRVTKGPQHF. CDR3 DNA: TGTGCCAGCAGCTTGATGACAGACCGTGTAACGAAAGGGCCCCAGCATTTT.

V and J are TRBV5-6 and TRBJ2-3; D remains unclear. From germline, CDR1 is SGHDT and CDR2 YYEEEE. Trimming took 4 bases from V and 0 from J, leaving 9 bases between them. The CDR3 covers 14 residues. CDR3 loop: CASSVLTSTDTQYF. The CDR3 bases are TGTGCCAGCAGCGTATTAACTAGCACAGATACGCAGTATTTT. The full variable domain, rest sourced from reference TRBV5-6 and TRBJ2-3, is DAGVTQSPTHLIKTRGQQVTLRCSPKSGHDTVSWYQQALGQGPQFIFQYYEEEERQRGNFPDRFSGHQFPNYSSELNVNALLLGDSALYLCASSVLTSTDTQYFGPGTRLTVL.

The J gene is TRBJ2-1, the V gene TRBV19; 10 nucleotides agree with TRBD1. The germline gives CDR1 LNHDA, CDR2 SQIVND (reference sequence). The junction had 5 bases not matched to a gene; V was cut back by 3 bases and J by 0 bases. CDR3 length: 17 amino acids. The CDR3 spells CASSMTGGRSSYNEQFF. In DNA form, the CDR3 reads TGTGCCAGTAGTATGACAGGGGGCAGAAGCTCCTACAATGAGCAGTTCTTC.

This chain uses TRBV7-8 with TRBJ2-7; 9 bases are a match to TRBD2. CDR1 and CDR2 (germline): SGHVS, FQNEAQ. This CDR3 comprises 13 residues. After removal of 3 bases from V and 3 bases from J, the junction contained 0 bases not matched to a gene. In DNA form, the CDR3 reads TGTGCCAGCAGCTTTAGCGGGGGCTACGAGCAGTACTTC. Its translation is CASSFSGGYEQYF.

This rearrangement joins TRBV6-5 to TRBJ2-7; D is unclear. The CDR3 contains 16 residues. The V end lost 0 bases, the J end lost 6 bases, and 18 bases lay between the germline ends. Germline CDR1 reads MNHEY; CDR2 reads SVGAGI. The CDR3 DNA sequence: TGTGCCAGCAGTTACTCTATACCCAGGTTCCCCTTCGAGCAGTACTTC. Translating gives CASSYSIPRFPFEQYF.

The CDR3: CASQGVNMNTEAFF. Here the CDR3 DNA reads TGTGCCAGTCAGGGGGTGAACATGAACACTGAAGCTTTCTTT. V usage is TRBV6-5 and J usage is TRBJ1-1; 7 bases line up with TRBD1. CDR1 and CDR2 (germline): MNHEY, SVGAGI. The junction had 7 bases not matched to a gene; V was cut back by 9 bases and J by 0 bases. The CDR3 runs 14 residues.

The J gene is TRBJ2-7, the V gene TRBV7-9; 12 bases are a match to TRBD2. The CDR3 is 16 amino acids. V dropped 2 bases and J dropped 5; count of bases not matched to a gene: 7. CDR1 and CDR2 (germline): SEHNR, FQNEAQ (reference sequence). CDR3 protein: CASSLPSGRARNEQYF. CDR3 coding DNA: TGTGCCAGCAGCTTACCTAGCGGGAGGGCCAGGAACGAGCAGTACTTC. Looking up the rest from reference TRBV7-9 and TRBJ2-7 gives the full variable domain: DTGVSQNPRHKITKRGQNVTFRCDPISEHNRLYWYRQTLGQGPEFLTYFQNEAQLEKSRLLSDRFSAERPKGSFSTLEIQRTEQGDSAMYLCASSLPSGRARNEQYFGPGTRLTVT.

This sequence joins TRBV6-5 and TRBJ2-1; D perhaps matches TRBD1 (5 bases). Germline V gene lookup returns CDR1 MNHEY and CDR2 SVGAGI. This CDR3 comprises 13 residues. V lost 2 bases, J lost 7 bases, and 9 bases lay in between. CDR3 nucleotide sequence: TGTGCCAGCAGTTACACTCAGGGAAATGAGCAGTTCTTC. Its translation is CASSYTQGNEQFF.

The chain employs TRBV29-1 and TRBJ2-7; possible D gene TRBD2, 5 bases. Per the germline V gene, CDR1 is SQVTM and CDR2 is ANQGSEA. V lost 7 bases to trimming and J lost 2 bases, with 18 bases between them. The CDR3 consists of 14 residues. The CDR3 sequence is CSAPSLERPYEQYF. The CDR3 DNA reads as TGCAGCGCCCCCTCTCTCGAGCGGCCCTACGAGCAGTACTTC.

The rearrangement joins TRBV4-3 to TRBJ2-1; a weak D match, TRBD1 (5 bases). This CDR3 contains 13 residues. Trimming took 1 base from V and 9 from J, leaving 10 bases between them. Germline V lookup: CDR1 LGHNA, CDR2 YSLEER. CDR3 nucleotides: TGCGCCAGCAGCCAAGGTTTAAGGGGTGAGCAGTTCTTC. The encoded protein is CASSQGLRGEQFF.

V is TRBV28 and J is TRBJ1-3; perhaps TRBD1 as D (5 bases). The CDR3 consists of 15 residues. Germline CDR1 and CDR2: MDHEN and SYDVKM. The V end lost 1 base, the J end lost 4 bases, and 11 bases lay between the germline ends. The CDR3 sequence: CASSLSAGPGNTIYF. The DNA for the CDR3 is TGTGCCAGCAGTTTATCCGCAGGGCCGGGAAACACCATATATTTT. Using reference TRBV28 and TRBJ1-3 for the parts outside the CDR3, the full variable domain is DVKVTQSSRYLVKRTGEKVFLECVQDMDHENMFWYRQDPGLGLRLIYFSYDVKMKEKGDIPEGYSVSREKKERFSLILESASTNQTSMYLCASSLSAGPGNTIYFGEGSWLTVV.

The CDR3: CASSLTGNQPQHF. DNA of the CDR3: TGTGCCAGCAGCTTGACAGGGAATCAGCCCCAGCATTTT. This chain links TRBV7-2 with TRBJ1-5, with 7 bases that match TRBD1. The CDR3 totals 13 residues. Germline lookup yields CDR1 SGHTA and CDR2 FQGNSA. V dropped 3 bases and J dropped 4; count of bases not matched to a gene: 0.

The V and J genes are TRBV9 and TRBJ2-7, with TRBD2 matching over 13 bases. The CDR3 extends over 14 amino acids. V shed 3 bases and J 5 bases; nucleotides not matched to a gene: 2. The germline gives CDR1 SGDLS, CDR2 YYNGEE. The CDR3 loop is CASSGGLAGHEQYF. In nucleotides, the CDR3 is TGTGCCAGCAGCGGGGGACTAGCGGGACACGAGCAGTACTTC.

The V and J genes are TRBV9 and TRBJ2-3; 11 bases are shared with TRBD2. The CDR3 is 17 amino acids. With 4 bases clipped from V and 5 bases from J, the junction kept 12 bases outside the gene matches. Germline loops: CDR1 SGDLS, CDR2 YYNGEE. CDR3 sequence (DNA): TGTGCCAGCAGCCCCCGGAATAGCGGGAGGGCCGGAGATACGCAGTATTTT. Protein product: CASSPRNSGRAGDTQYF.

The gene calls are TRBV5-4 and TRBJ2-3; D is perhaps TRBD1 (5 bases). Germline CDR1 SGHNT, CDR2 YYREEE (reference sequence). This CDR3 spans 17 amino acids. Trimming left V 0 bases short and J 1 base short, with 15 bases between. The CDR3 nucleotides are TGTGCCAGCAGCTTGGAGGGCAGGGAAGAGGGCACAGATACGCAGTATTTT. This translates into CASSLEGREEGTDTQYF.

This chain connects TRBV6-5 to TRBJ2-5, with a tentative D call TRBD2 (6 bases). The length of the CDR3 is 14 residues. Trimming shortened V by 5 bases and J by 7 bases, and 17 bases separated the two germline ends. Germline CDR1 MNHEY, CDR2 SVGAGI. This CDR3 reads CASSRTTLWGTQYF. As DNA, the CDR3 is TGTGCCAGCAGTCGGACTACCTTATGGGGGACCCAGTACTTC.

The chain couples TRBV4-2 to TRBJ2-5; tentatively, D is TRBD2 (6 bases). The CDR3 has 15 residues. V gave up 0 bases and J gave up 5 bases, with 13 bases separating them. Germline V gene lookup returns CDR1 LGHNA and CDR2 YNFKEQ. The chain's CDR3 is CASSQDRGNRETQYF. The CDR3 nucleotides read TGTGCCAGCAGCCAAGATCGGGGGAATCGGGAGACCCAGTACTTC.

This rearrangement joins TRBV18 to TRBJ1-5; the D gene is possibly TRBD1 (5 bases). Trimming removed 4 bases from V and 4 bases from J, with 8 bases in between. The V gene's germline CDR1 is KGHSH and CDR2 LQKENI. This CDR3 spans 13 amino acids. CDR3 bases: TGTGCCAGCTCACGACAGCCTAATCAGCCCCAGCATTTT. Protein: CASSRQPNQPQHF. Full variable domain (outside the CDR3, taken from reference TRBV18 and TRBJ1-5): NAGVMQNPRHLVRRRGQEARLRCSPMKGHSHVYWYRQLPEEGLKFMVYLQKENIIDESGMPKERFSAEFPKEGPSILRIQQVVRGDSAAYFCASSRQPNQPQHFGDGTRLSIL.

The chain joins TRBV6-5 to TRBJ1-5, with D tentatively TRBD1 (5 bases). The V end lost 8 bases, the J end lost 0 bases, and 11 bases lay between the germline ends. This CDR3 has 14 amino acids. Germline V gene lookup returns CDR1 MNHEY and CDR2 SVGAGI. CDR3 DNA: TGTGCCAGCGGGACTGCATATAGCAATCAGCCCCAGCATTTT. Protein sequence: CASGTAYSNQPQHF.

V is TRBV19 and J is TRBJ2-2; no reliable D call. V was clipped by 3 bases and J by 4 bases, with 9 bases between them. Germline assignment: CDR1 LNHDA and CDR2 SQIVND (reference sequence). The CDR3 spans 14 residues. Written as DNA, the CDR3 is TGTGCCAGTAGTATCTTACGGTTCACCGGGGAGCTGTTTTTT. Amino acids: CASSILRFTGELFF.

The rearrangement uses TRBV5-6 and TRBJ2-7, with 7 bases lining up with TRBD2. CDR1 SGHDT and CDR2 YYEEEE come from the germline V gene. This CDR3 spans 13 amino acids. V was pared by 6 bases and J by 1 base, with 4 bases of the junction left unmatched. CDR3 protein: CASNTAGSYEQYF. CDR3 coding DNA: TGTGCCAGCAACACAGCGGGGTCCTACGAGCAGTACTTC.

There are a few counts of this clone. The chain recombines TRBV27 with TRBJ2-1; 13 bases are shared with TRBD2. With 7 bases clipped from V and 7 bases from J, the junction kept 10 bases outside the gene matches. This CDR3 has 16 residues. CDR1 and CDR2 (germline): MNHEY, SMNVEV (reference sequence). The CDR3 spells CASTTGRLAGGNEQFF. The DNA for the CDR3 is TGTGCCAGCACCACGGGGAGACTAGCGGGAGGTAATGAGCAGTTCTTC.

This rearrangement joins TRBV6-6 to TRBJ2-7, with D maybe TRBD1 (6 bases). This CDR3 spans 12 amino acids. Germline CDR1 reads MNHNY; CDR2 reads SVGAGI (reference sequence). V was clipped by 8 bases and J by 5 bases, with 13 bases between them. The CDR3 is CASAAGVDEQYF. Here the CDR3 DNA reads TGTGCCAGCGCGGCAGGGGTGGACGAGCAGTACTTC.